A single sample is the source of the 11 T cell receptor beta chains below, sequenced in a study of T cell repertoires in breast cancer. Blocking oligonucleotides added to a second nested PCR suppressed unpaired genes. TCRdb reanalysed the emulsion pairing reads using MiXCR and keeps one entry per CDR3 protein. This table holds nearly 40,000 distinct CDR3 sequences, 45% to 55% found once. Paired alpha-beta TCRs of CD8+ T cells were analyzed by expanded emulsion RT-PCR. The sequenced material came from CD8+ T cells. Every receptor here comes from a pool of human donors with breast cancer or a healthy control (not recorded which).

This chain connects TRBV4-2 to TRBJ2-7, with 15 bases identical to TRBD2. The junction had 6 bases not matched to a gene; V was cut back by 1 base and J by 2 bases. Germline V lookup: CDR1 LGHNA, CDR2 YNFKEQ. This CDR3 region has 18 residues. CDR3 region: CASSQGGLAGGYPYEQYF. Written as DNA, the CDR3 is TGTGCCAGCAGCCAAGGGGGACTAGCGGGAGGCTATCCCTACGAGCAGTACTTC.

This clonotype was found a few times. The chain carries TRBV3-1 and TRBJ2-7, with D tentatively TRBD1 (6 bases). With 1 base removed from V and 6 bases from J, the gap between germline ends came to 13 bases. There are 14 residues in the CDR3. Per the germline V gene, CDR1 is LGHDT and CDR2 is YNNKEL (reference sequence). The CDR3 coding sequence is TGTGCCAGCAGCCAAGGACAGGATAACAGCGAGCAGTACTTC. Its protein is CASSQGQDNSEQYF.

The chain joins TRBV19 to TRBJ1-2, with 8 bases lining up with TRBD1. CDR3 length: 18 amino acids. The ends lost 4 bases at V and 5 bases at J; junction bases unmatched: 18. Germline V gene data show CDR1 as LNHDA and CDR2 as SQIVND (reference sequence). The CDR3 protein is CASSTRPGQAGSLYGYTF. In DNA, the CDR3 is TGTGCCAGTAGTACTCGACCGGGACAGGCTGGGTCATTGTATGGCTACACCTTC.

This clonotype is deemed medium-sized. The chain employs TRBV4-2 and TRBJ2-3; 7 nucleotides line up with TRBD1. Germline CDR1 and CDR2: LGHNA and YNFKEQ. The J segment lost 1 base and the V segment lost 0 bases, leaving 4 bases of the junction unmatched. This CDR3 has 16 amino acids. CDR3 sequence: CASSQDRTGGTDTQYF. The CDR3, as DNA: TGTGCCAGCAGCCAAGATAGAACAGGGGGCACAGATACGCAGTATTTT.

This chain uses TRBV28 with TRBJ1-5; 8 bases match TRBD1. CDR3 length: 19 residues. V shed 1 base, J shed 0 bases, and the junction held 11 bases outside the gene matches. CDR1 is MDHEN, CDR2 SYDVKM, per germline. CDR3 nucleotides: TGTGCCAGCAGTTTATCCCCAGTCAGGGGGCTTTATAGCAATCAGCCCCAGCATTTT. The encoded protein is CASSLSPVRGLYSNQPQHF.

V and J are TRBV12-3 or TRBV12-4 and TRBJ1-2, with 7 bases fitting TRBD1. Trimming at V came to 5 bases and at J to 2 bases, leaving 8 bases not matched to a gene. The CDR3 extends over 15 amino acids. CDR3 protein: CASSRMSTGNYGYTF. The CDR3 DNA reads as TGTGCCAGCAGTAGAATGTCGACAGGGAACTATGGCTACACCTTC.

V gene TRBV4-2 combines with J gene TRBJ2-7; TRBD2 matches at 11 bases. The trim removed 0 bases at V and 5 bases at J, leaving 6 bases unmatched. Germline CDR1 and CDR2: LGHNA and YNFKEQ. The CDR3 has 16 amino acids. The CDR3 region is CASSQELAGGFHEQYF. For the CDR3, the DNA is TGTGCCAGCAGCCAAGAATTAGCGGGAGGGTTCCACGAGCAGTACTTC.

This clonotype was found a few times. V and J are TRBV6-1 and TRBJ2-3; TRBD2 aligns across 12 bases. Germline CDR1 MNHNS, CDR2 SASEGT. The V segment lost 6 bases and the J segment 5 bases; nucleotides outside the gene matches: 6. The CDR3 spans 15 residues. The CDR3 loop is CASRETSGSKDTQYF. The CDR3 nucleotides are TGTGCCAGCAGGGAGACTAGCGGGAGTAAAGATACGCAGTATTTT.

This chain joins TRBV6-5 and TRBJ2-2; perhaps TRBD1 as D (6 bases). CDR3 length: 16 residues. Between the trimmed V and J ends, which lost 7 bases and 2 bases, there was a span of 17 bases. Germline CDR1 is MNHEY and CDR2 is SVGAGI. CDR3 sequence: CASNLRQDPNTGELFF. The CDR3 DNA is TGTGCCAGCAATTTACGACAGGACCCTAACACCGGGGAGCTGTTTTTT.

At least ten counts were recorded for this clonotype. V and J are TRBV27 and TRBJ1-2, with D unresolved. V was clipped by 5 bases and J by 8 bases, with 18 bases between them. CDR3 length: 14 amino acids. The germline V gene encodes CDR1 MNHEY and CDR2 SMNVEV (reference sequence). CDR3 DNA: TGTGCCAGCAGTGCCAAATGGACTTACAGAGGCTACACCTTC. Residues: CASSAKWTYRGYTF.

This rearrangement joins TRBV7-9 to TRBJ2-1; D perhaps matches TRBD2 (6 bases). Germline V gives CDR1 SEHNR, CDR2 FQNEAQ (reference sequence). Trimming cost V 5 bases and J 5 bases, with 13 bases left between them. This CDR3 has 14 amino acids. CDR3: CASSPWGGNNEQFF. CDR3 DNA sequence: TGTGCCAGCAGCCCCTGGGGCGGGAACAATGAGCAGTTCTTC.